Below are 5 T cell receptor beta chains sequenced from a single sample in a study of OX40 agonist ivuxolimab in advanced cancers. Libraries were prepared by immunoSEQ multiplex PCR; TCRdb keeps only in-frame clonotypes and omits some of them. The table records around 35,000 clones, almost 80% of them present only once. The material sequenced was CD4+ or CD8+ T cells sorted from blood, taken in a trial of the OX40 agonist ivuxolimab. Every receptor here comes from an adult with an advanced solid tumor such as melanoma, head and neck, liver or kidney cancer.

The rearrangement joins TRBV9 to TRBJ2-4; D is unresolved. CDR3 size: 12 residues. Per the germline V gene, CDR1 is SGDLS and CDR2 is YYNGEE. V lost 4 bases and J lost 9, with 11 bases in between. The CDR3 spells CASSPESGIQYF. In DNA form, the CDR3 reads TGTGCCAGCAGCCCCGAATCGGGCATTCAGTACTTC.

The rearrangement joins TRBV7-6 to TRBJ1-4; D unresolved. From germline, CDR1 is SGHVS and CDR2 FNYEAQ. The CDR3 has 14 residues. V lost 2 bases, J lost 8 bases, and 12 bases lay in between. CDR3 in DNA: TGTGCCAGCAGCTTAAGGGCCCCACAGGAAAAACTGTTTTTT. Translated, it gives CASSLRAPQEKLFF.

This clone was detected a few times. CDR3 amino acids: CASSQKGGLQPQHF. CDR3 in DNA: TGTGCCAGCAGCCAAAAAGGTGGACTTCAGCCCCAGCATTTT. This chain connects TRBV9 to TRBJ1-5, with D uncertain. CDR1 and CDR2 (germline): SGDLS, YYNGEE. V lost 4 bases and J 6 bases, leaving 14 bases between the germline ends. The CDR3 loop spans 14 amino acids. The whole variable domain, filled in from reference TRBV9 and TRBJ1-5, reads DSGVTQTPKHLITATGQRVTLRCSPRSGDLSVYWYQQSLDQGLQFLIQYYNGEERAKGNILERFSAQQFPDLHSELNLSSLELGDSALYFCASSQKGGLQPQHFGDGTRLSIL.

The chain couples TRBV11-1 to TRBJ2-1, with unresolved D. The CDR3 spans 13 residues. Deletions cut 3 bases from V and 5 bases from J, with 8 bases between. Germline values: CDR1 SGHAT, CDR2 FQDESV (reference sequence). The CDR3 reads CASSFGLNNEQFF. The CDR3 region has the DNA TGTGCCAGCAGCTTTGGCCTAAACAATGAGCAGTTCTTC.

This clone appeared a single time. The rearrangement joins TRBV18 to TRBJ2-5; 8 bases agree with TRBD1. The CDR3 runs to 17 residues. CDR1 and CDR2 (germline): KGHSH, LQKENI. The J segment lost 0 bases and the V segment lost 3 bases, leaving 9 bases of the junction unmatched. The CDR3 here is CASSPQGARGYQETQYF. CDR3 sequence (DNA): TGTGCCAGCTCACCGCAGGGGGCGCGGGGCTACCAAGAGACCCAGTACTTC.